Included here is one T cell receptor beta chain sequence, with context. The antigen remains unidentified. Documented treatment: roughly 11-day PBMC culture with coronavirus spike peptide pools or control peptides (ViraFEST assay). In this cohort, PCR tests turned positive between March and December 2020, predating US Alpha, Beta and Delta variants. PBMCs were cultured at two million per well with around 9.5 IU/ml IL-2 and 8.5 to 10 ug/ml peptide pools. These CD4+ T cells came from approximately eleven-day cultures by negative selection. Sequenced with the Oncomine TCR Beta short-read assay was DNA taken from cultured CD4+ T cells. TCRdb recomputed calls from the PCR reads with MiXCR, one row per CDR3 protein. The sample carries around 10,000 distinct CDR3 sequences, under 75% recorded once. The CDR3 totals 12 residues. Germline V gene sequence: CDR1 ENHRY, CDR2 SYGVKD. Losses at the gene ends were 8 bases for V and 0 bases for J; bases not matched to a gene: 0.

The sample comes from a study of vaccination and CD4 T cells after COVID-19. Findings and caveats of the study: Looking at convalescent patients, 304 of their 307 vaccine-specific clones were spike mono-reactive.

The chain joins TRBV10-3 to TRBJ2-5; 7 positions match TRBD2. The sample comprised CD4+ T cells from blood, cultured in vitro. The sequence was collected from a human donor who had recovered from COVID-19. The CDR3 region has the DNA TGTGCCATCGGGACTAACCAAGAGACCCAGTACTTC. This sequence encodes CAIGTNQETQYF.